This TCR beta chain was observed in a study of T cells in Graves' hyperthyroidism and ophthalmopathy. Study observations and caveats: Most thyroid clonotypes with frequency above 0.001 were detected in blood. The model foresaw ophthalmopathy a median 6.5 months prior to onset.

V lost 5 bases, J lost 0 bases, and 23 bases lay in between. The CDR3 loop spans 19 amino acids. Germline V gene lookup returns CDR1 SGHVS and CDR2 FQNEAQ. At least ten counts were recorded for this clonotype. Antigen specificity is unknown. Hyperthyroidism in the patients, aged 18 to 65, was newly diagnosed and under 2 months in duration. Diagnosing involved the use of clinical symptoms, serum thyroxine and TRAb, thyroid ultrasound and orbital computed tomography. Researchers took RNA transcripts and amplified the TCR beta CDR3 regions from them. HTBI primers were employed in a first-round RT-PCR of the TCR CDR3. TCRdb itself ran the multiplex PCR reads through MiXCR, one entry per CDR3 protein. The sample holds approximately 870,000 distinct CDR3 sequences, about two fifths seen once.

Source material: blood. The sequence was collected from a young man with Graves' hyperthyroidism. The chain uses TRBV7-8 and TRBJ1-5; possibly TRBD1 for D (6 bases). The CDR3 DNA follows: TGTGCCAGCAGCGTCAACCCCGGACAGATCGTGTCTAGCAATCAGCCCCAGCATTTT. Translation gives CASSVNPGQIVSSNQPQHF.